One T cell receptor (beta chain) is described in this entry. Its antigen is as yet unknown. Per germline, CDR1 SGHRS and CDR2 YFSETQ. The length of the CDR3 is 15 residues. Germline trimming cut 4 bases from V and 9 bases from J; bases unmatched to any gene: 16. Primers for the PCR totalled 60 Vbeta and 13 Jbeta. Sequencing used immunoSEQ multiplex PCR; TCRdb keeps in-frame clones, though not all of them. The top ten hold around 1.5% of the sample, which has about 140,000 clones, roughly four fifths seen once. This entry belongs to a study of cytomegalovirus exposure and HLA in healthy donors. Study-level points and caveats: Sequences of the TCR beta chain were said to predict the HLA-A and HLA-B alleles of most subjects accurately.

The sample was PBMCs. This TCR was sampled from a man younger than 40 in good health and CMV-seropositive. V is TRBV5-1 and J is TRBJ2-7, with 7 bases aligning to TRBD1. CDR3 residues: CASSRADRISFGQYF. Written as DNA, the CDR3 is TGCGCCAGCAGCCGGGCGGACAGGATCAGTTTTGGGCAGTACTTC. The full variable domain, rest sourced from reference TRBV5-1 and TRBJ2-7, is KAGVTQTPRYLIKTRGQQVTLSCSPISGHRSVSWYQQTPGQGLQFLFEYFSETQRNKGNFPGRFSGRQFSNSRSEMNVSTLELGDSALYLCASSRADRISFGQYFGPGTRLTVT.